A single sample is the source of the 32 T cell receptor beta chains below, sequenced in a study of shared clonotypes between healthy human individuals. Profiled with immunoSEQ multiplex PCR; TCRdb holds only in-frame clones, not every one. The data contain 2,500,000 or so clones, more than 80% of them singletons. Sequenced material: naive CD4+ T cells sorted from blood. The subset is: CD45RA+ positively selected. The origin of the receptors is a young man in good health.

This clone was observed once. Within the sample, other DNA sequences also encode this same CDR3. The genes are TRBV2 and TRBJ2-5, with TRBD1 identical over 10 bases. Trimming took 4 bases from V and 3 from J; bases not matched to a gene: 2. This CDR3 spans 14 amino acids. Germline V lookup: CDR1 SNHLY, CDR2 FYNNEI. CDR3 region: CASSGQGAEETQYF. The CDR3 DNA reads TGTGCCAGCAGTGGACAGGGGGCGGAAGAGACCCAGTACTTC.

The chain recombines TRBV19 with TRBJ1-2; possible D gene TRBD1, 5 bases. Trimming stripped 11 bases from V and 0 bases from J, with 16 bases between. Germline CDR1 is LNHDA and CDR2 is SQIVND (reference sequence). CDR3 length equals 14 residues. CDR3 nucleotides: TGTGCCTCAAGTCAGGGACTTTCTAACTATGGCTACACCTTC. Protein sequence: CASSQGLSNYGYTF.

V usage is TRBV29-1 and J usage is TRBJ2-7, with a possible D match to TRBD2 (5 bases). This CDR3 has 13 amino acids. V dropped 2 bases and J dropped 2 bases, with 10 bases sitting between them. Germline V gives CDR1 SQVTM, CDR2 ANQGSEA. The CDR3 DNA reads TGCAGCGTTGAACTAGGGAGTCCCTACGAGCAGTACTTC. The encoded protein is CSVELGSPYEQYF.

This rearrangement joins TRBV6-5 to TRBJ1-5; perhaps TRBD1 as D (5 bases). There are 14 residues in the CDR3. Germline CDR1 and CDR2: MNHEY and SVGAGI. The germline V and J ends were trimmed by 6 bases and 3 bases, with 12 bases remaining between them. The CDR3 protein is CASSPRGFNQPQHF. For the CDR3, the DNA is TGTGCCAGCAGCCCACGGGGCTTCAATCAGCCCCAGCATTTT.

With respect to this clone: The sample has other DNA sequences that encode this CDR3 too. The V call is TRBV10-3, the J call TRBJ2-7; D may be TRBD2 (6 bases). CDR3 length: 12 amino acids. The germline gives CDR1 ENHRY, CDR2 SYGVKD. The V and J ends lost 6 bases and 2 bases respectively, with 8 bases between them. The chain's CDR3 is CAISGGTYEQYF. CDR3 DNA: TGTGCCATCAGCGGCGGGACCTACGAGCAGTACTTC.

This chain connects TRBV7-6 to TRBJ2-1, with unresolved D. Trimming shortened V by 0 bases and J by 2 bases, and 8 bases separated the two germline ends. Germline lookup yields CDR1 SGHVS and CDR2 FNYEAQ. This CDR3 comprises 15 residues. The CDR3 bases are TGTGCCAGCAGCTTAGCCCCAGTCGCCTACAATGAGCAGTTCTTC. Translation gives CASSLAPVAYNEQFF.

The V and J genes are TRBV10-3 and TRBJ1-6; D is uncertain. CDR3 size: 16 residues. Germline V lookup: CDR1 ENHRY, CDR2 SYGVKD. The V end lost 0 bases, the J end lost 4 bases, and 10 bases lay between the germline ends. The DNA of the CDR3 is TGTGCCATCAGTGAGTCGGGGAGACGGTATAATTCACCCCTCCACTTT. This sequence encodes CAISESGRRYNSPLHF.

This clone was detected a few times. The V call is TRBV18, the J call TRBJ1-5; maybe TRBD1 (5 bases). Germline CDR1 and CDR2: KGHSH and LQKENI. The CDR3 consists of 14 residues. V shed 1 base and J shed 5 bases, with 9 bases lying between them. CDR3 loop: CASSPQGDYQPQHF. Here the CDR3 DNA reads TGTGCCAGCTCACCACAAGGGGACTATCAGCCCCAGCATTTT.

This clone appeared a single time. The V gene is TRBV2, the J gene TRBJ2-2; D gene ambiguous. There are 15 residues in the CDR3. The germline CDR1 and CDR2 sequences are SNHLY and FYNNEI. Trimming removed 8 bases from V and 0 bases from J, with 13 bases in between. The CDR3 sequence is CASVGRLANTGELFF. In DNA, the CDR3 is TGTGCCAGCGTGGGAAGACTCGCGAACACCGGGGAGCTGTTTTTT.

A few counts support this clone. At one boundary the junction diverges from the germline segment, which might be a read error. The gene calls are TRBV7-7 and TRBJ2-7, with TRBD1 identical over 7 bases. The CDR3 spans 14 residues. Germline values: CDR1 SSHAT, CDR2 FNYEAQ (reference sequence). The CDR3 nucleotides read TGTGCTAGCAGCTTAGACAGGGATGCCTACGAGCAGTACTTC. Protein product: CASSLDRDAYEQYF.

This clone occurred once. CDR3 in amino acids: CASRGRDSPYGYTF. The DNA of the CDR3 is TGTGCCAGCAGGGGCCGGGACAGTCCCTATGGCTACACCTTC. The gene calls are TRBV7-2 and TRBJ1-2, with 7 bases aligning to TRBD1. CDR3 length: 14 residues. Germline CDR1 SGHTA, CDR2 FQGNSA. Unmatched junction bases numbered 8, after V lost 6 bases and J lost 4 bases.

This chain joins TRBV2 and TRBJ2-1; TRBD2 agrees at 11 bases. The CDR3 has 15 residues. CDR1 is SNHLY and CDR2 is FYNNEI in the germline V gene. J was trimmed by 8 bases and V by 3 bases; bases with no gene match: 6. This chain's CDR3 is CASSEASGRIYEQFF. The CDR3 DNA reads TGTGCCAGCAGTGAGGCTAGCGGGAGGATATATGAGCAGTTCTTC.

The J gene is TRBJ2-1, the V gene TRBV27, with a weak D call TRBD1 (6 bases). CDR3 length: 16 amino acids. Germline CDR1 MNHEY, CDR2 SMNVEV (reference sequence). Trimming shortened V by 2 bases and J by 0 bases, and 11 bases separated the two germline ends. The CDR3 DNA follows: TGTGCCAGCAGTTTAAGGGGGACCACCTCCTACAATGAGCAGTTCTTC. The encoded protein is CASSLRGTTSYNEQFF.

The chain has TRBV28 and TRBJ2-1; D might be TRBD1 (6 bases). There are 19 residues in the CDR3. With 9 bases removed from V and 1 base from J, the gap between germline ends came to 28 bases. The germline CDR1 and CDR2 sequences are MDHEN and SYDVKM. DNA of the CDR3: TGTGCCAGACCCCACCCGGGACAAAGGCCCGATCCTTCCTACAATGAGCAGTTCTTC. This translates into CARPHPGQRPDPSYNEQFF.

The rearrangement links TRBV9 to TRBJ1-5; 10 bases match TRBD1. CDR3 length: 17 residues. The junction had 10 bases not matched to a gene; V was cut back by 4 bases and J by 3 bases. Germline CDR1 reads SGDLS; CDR2 reads YYNGEE. CDR3 sequence reads: CASSRTGGGRDNQPQHF. CDR3 nucleotide sequence: TGTGCCAGCAGCAGGACAGGGGGAGGGAGGGACAATCAGCCCCAGCATTTT.

The V and J genes are TRBV7-6 and TRBJ2-7, with D unclear. The CDR3 contains 15 residues. Trimming took 3 bases from V and 2 from J, leaving 14 bases between them. The germline gives CDR1 SGHVS, CDR2 FNYEAQ. CDR3 amino acids: CASSLAGTLAYEQYF. The CDR3 bases are TGTGCCAGCAGCTTGGCCGGAACTTTAGCCTACGAGCAGTACTTC. Based on the CDR3 plus reference TRBV7-6 and TRBJ2-7, the full variable domain is GAGVSQSPRYKVTKRGQDVALRCDPISGHVSLYWYRQALGQGPEFLTYFNYEAQQDKSGLPNDRFSAERPEGSISTLTIQRTEQRDSAMYRCASSLAGTLAYEQYFGPGTRLTVT.

V and J are TRBV9 and TRBJ1-1; TRBD1 matches 9 bases. The V gene end was trimmed by 2 bases and the J gene end by 1 base; junction bases not matched to a gene: 12. The CDR3 has 18 amino acids. CDR1 is SGDLS, CDR2 YYNGEE, per germline. The CDR3 loop is CASSVESPGTGWNTEAFF. The CDR3 nucleotides are TGTGCCAGCAGCGTCGAAAGTCCCGGGACAGGGTGGAACACTGAAGCTTTCTTT. Looking up the rest from reference TRBV9 and TRBJ1-1 gives the full variable domain: DSGVTQTPKHLITATGQRVTLRCSPRSGDLSVYWYQQSLDQGLQFLIQYYNGEERAKGNILERFSAQQFPDLHSELNLSSLELGDSALYFCASSVESPGTGWNTEAFFGQGTRLTVV.

The chain carries TRBV7-3 and TRBJ2-7, with 8 bases fitting TRBD2. The length of the CDR3 is 13 residues. V shed 0 bases and J 7 bases; nucleotides not matched to a gene: 2. Germline V gene data show CDR1 as SGHTA and CDR2 as FQGTGA. This CDR3 is CASSLTSGGEQYF. For the CDR3, the DNA is TGTGCCAGCAGCTTAACCAGCGGGGGTGAGCAGTACTTC.

The chain uses TRBV6-1 and TRBJ2-7; D assignment may be TRBD1 or TRBD2 (6 bases each). V lost 5 bases and J lost 3, with 14 bases in between. The CDR3 extends over 14 amino acids. Looked up from germline, CDR1 is MNHNS and CDR2 is SASEGT. The chain's CDR3 is CASSPQGGNYEQYF. In DNA form, the CDR3 reads TGTGCCAGCAGTCCCCAAGGGGGGAACTACGAGCAGTACTTC.

This chain links TRBV4-2 with TRBJ2-2, with 9 bases that match TRBD2. Losses at the gene ends were 0 bases for V and 7 bases for J; bases not matched to a gene: 9. Per germline, CDR1 LGHNA and CDR2 YNFKEQ. This CDR3 spans 17 amino acids. This chain's CDR3 is CASSQDSREGLIGELFF. The CDR3 nucleotides read TGTGCCAGCAGCCAAGACTCGCGGGAGGGCTTAATCGGGGAGCTGTTTTTT.

The chain recombines TRBV2 with TRBJ1-1, with D uncertain. The length of the CDR3 is 12 residues. Trimming stripped 8 bases from V and 5 bases from J, with 12 bases between. Per germline, CDR1 SNHLY and CDR2 FYNNEI. CDR3: CASSYGGTEAFF. DNA of the CDR3: TGTGCCAGCTCTTATGGCGGAACTGAAGCTTTCTTT.

This clone was detected only a few times. This chain connects TRBV6-6 to TRBJ1-3, with a possible D match to TRBD1 (5 bases). The CDR3 spans 16 residues. Per the germline V gene, CDR1 is MNHNY and CDR2 is SVGAGI (reference sequence). The ends were cut back, 2 bases at V and 0 bases at J, with 11 bases in the middle. The CDR3 bases are TGTGCCAGCAGTTACCCCGCAGGGAACTCTGGAAACACCATATATTTT. Amino acids: CASSYPAGNSGNTIYF.

CDR3 amino acids: CASSHPESLGSYEQYF. The DNA for the CDR3 is TGCGCCAGCAGCCACCCAGAATCCCTGGGGTCCTACGAGCAGTACTTC. V usage is TRBV4-1 and J usage is TRBJ2-7, with D uncertain. Germline CDR1 is MGHRA and CDR2 is YSYEKL. The CDR3 sequence is 16 residues long. V lost 3 bases, J lost 1 base, and 16 bases lay in between.

The V gene is TRBV5-1, the J gene TRBJ2-1, with no clear D. The V gene lost 0 bases and the J gene lost 6 bases, with 10 bases spanning the gap. Germline CDR1 reads SGHRS; CDR2 reads YFSETQ. This CDR3 has 14 amino acids. Written as DNA, the CDR3 is TGCGCCAGCAGCTTGGCCGCCGACGGCAATGAGCAGTTCTTC. It specifies CASSLAADGNEQFF.

This clone appeared a single time. The chain employs TRBV2 and TRBJ1-5; 10 bases agree with TRBD1. Germline CDR1 reads SNHLY; CDR2 reads FYNNEI. V was clipped by 3 bases and J by 7 bases; unmatched bases: 12. The CDR3 loop spans 17 amino acids. The CDR3: CASSDRGGQGFSQPQHF. CDR3 in DNA: TGTGCCAGCAGTGATCGTGGGGGACAGGGGTTCAGCCAGCCCCAGCATTTT.

This clone was picked up one time. The chain uses TRBV7-2 and TRBJ1-5; 7 bases agree with TRBD1. The V gene end was trimmed by 2 bases and the J gene end by 0 bases; junction bases not matched to a gene: 10. The length of the CDR3 is 18 residues. Germline CDR1 and CDR2: SGHTA and FQGNSA. CDR3 DNA: TGTGCCAGCAGCTTAATGCCAGGGGGGTTCTATAGCAATCAGCCCCAGCATTTT. Protein product: CASSLMPGGFYSNQPQHF.

This chain joins TRBV30 and TRBJ1-3, with a weak D call TRBD1 (5 bases). CDR3 length equals 15 residues. The V gene's germline CDR1 is GTSNPN and CDR2 SVGIG (reference sequence). V lost 0 bases and J lost 0, with 9 bases in between. The CDR3 spells CAWSVGRGSGNTIYF. In DNA form, the CDR3 reads TGTGCCTGGAGTGTAGGTAGGGGCTCTGGAAACACCATATATTTT.

CDR3 sequence: CASSPMGLAKNIQYF. The CDR3 DNA reads as TGCGCCAGCAGCCCCATGGGGCTAGCCAAAAACATTCAGTACTTC. The chain carries TRBV4-1 and TRBJ2-4; a possible D gene is TRBD1 (5 bases). In germline, CDR1 is MGHRA, CDR2 YSYEKL. V lost 4 bases and J 0 bases, leaving 10 bases between the germline ends. This CDR3 has 15 residues.

With respect to this clone: Its ends do not fully match the called genes, so a read error is possible. Other DNA variants within this sample encode the same CDR3. J is TRBJ2-7 and V is TRBV7-9; unclear D gene. The CDR3 is 13 residues long. Germline V CDR1 and CDR2: SEHNR, FQNEAQ (reference sequence). CDR3 coding DNA: TGTGCCAGCAGTTTAGGGTACTTACGAGAGCAGTACTTC. Its protein product is CASSLGYLREQYF.

J is TRBJ1-1 and V is TRBV7-2; perhaps TRBD1 as D (6 bases). CDR1 SGHTA and CDR2 FQGNSA come from the germline V gene. V gave up 6 bases and J gave up 8 bases, with 16 bases separating them. The length of the CDR3 is 13 residues. CDR3: CASRRRGVSEAFF. Here the CDR3 DNA reads TGTGCCAGCAGACGGAGGGGGGTTTCGGAAGCTTTCTTT.

The V and J genes are TRBV2 and TRBJ2-3; possible D gene TRBD1, 5 bases. Germline V gives CDR1 SNHLY, CDR2 FYNNEI. The CDR3 covers 14 residues. V lost 4 bases to trimming and J lost 8 bases, with 16 bases between them. The CDR3 bases are TGTGCCAGCAGTGTTCTCCCTGAACAGGTTACGCAGTATTTT. Its protein is CASSVLPEQVTQYF. Using reference TRBV2 and TRBJ2-3 for the parts outside the CDR3, the full variable domain is EPEVTQTPSHQVTQMGQEVILRCVPISNHLYFYWYRQILGQKVEFLVSFYNNEISEKSEIFDDQFSVERPDGSNFTLKIRSTKLEDSAMYFCASSVLPEQVTQYFGPGTRLTVL.

The rearrangement links TRBV6-5 to TRBJ2-6, with D perhaps given as TRBD1 or TRBD2 (5 bases each). V was trimmed by 9 bases and J by 2 bases, leaving 14 bases between them. The CDR3 has 15 amino acids. The V gene's germline CDR1 is MNHEY and CDR2 SVGAGI. DNA for the CDR3: TGTGCCAGTTCCCAGGTGGGGGCTGGGGCCAACGTCCTGACTTTC. Translated: CASSQVGAGANVLTF.